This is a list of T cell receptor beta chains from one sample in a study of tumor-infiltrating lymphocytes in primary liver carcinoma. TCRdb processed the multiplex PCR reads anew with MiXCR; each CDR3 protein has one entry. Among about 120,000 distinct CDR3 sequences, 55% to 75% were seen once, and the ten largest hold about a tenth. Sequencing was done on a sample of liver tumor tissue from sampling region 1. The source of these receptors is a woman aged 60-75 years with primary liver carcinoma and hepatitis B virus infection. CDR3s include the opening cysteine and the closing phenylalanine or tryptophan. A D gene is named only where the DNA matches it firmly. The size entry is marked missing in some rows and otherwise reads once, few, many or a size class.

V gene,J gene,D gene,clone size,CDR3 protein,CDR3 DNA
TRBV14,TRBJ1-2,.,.,CASSQVGSHYGYTF,TGTGCCAGCAGCCAAGTCGGCAGCCACTATGGCTACACCTTC
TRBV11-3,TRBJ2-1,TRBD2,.,CARSLGQGGRAGYNKQFF,TGTGCCAGGAGCTTAGGTCAGGGCGGGAGGGCCGGCTACAATAAGCAGTTCTTC
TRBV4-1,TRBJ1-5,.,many,CASSQDFKTGGRNQPQHF,TGCGCCAGCAGCCAAGATTTTAAAACAGGAGGGCGCAATCAGCCCCAGCATTTT
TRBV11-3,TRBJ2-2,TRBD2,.,CANSLGRLAGKTGELLF,TGTGCTAACAGCTTAGGCAGGCTAGCGGGAAAAACCGGGGAGCTGCTTTTT
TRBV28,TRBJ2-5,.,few,CASSFAGSKKETQYF,TGTGCCAGCAGTTTTGCAGGGTCCAAGAAAGAGACCCAGTACTTC
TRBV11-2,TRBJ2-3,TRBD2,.,CVSSLENLGLESWVGTDTQYF,TGTGTCAGCAGCCTTGAGAATCTGGGACTAGAATCCTGGGTAGGCACAGATACGCAGTATTTT
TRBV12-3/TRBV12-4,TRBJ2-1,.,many,CASSPRLNNEQFF,TGTGCCAGCAGTCCTCGACTTAACAATGAGCAGTTCTTC
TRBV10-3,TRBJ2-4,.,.,CDISEVDSKNIRYF,TGTGACATCAGTGAAGTAGACAGCAAAAACATTCGGTACTTC
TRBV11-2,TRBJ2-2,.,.,CASSPLQGPTGELLF,TGTGCCAGCAGCCCTCTACAAGGACCGACCGGGGAGCTGCTTTTT
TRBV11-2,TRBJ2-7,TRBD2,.,CASSLERGGLATQYF,TGTGCCAGCAGCTTAGAAAGGGGGGGACTAGCGACGCAGTACTTC
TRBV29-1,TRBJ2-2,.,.,CSVALVPAGELFF,TGTAGCGTTGCCCTAGTCCCAGCCGGGGAGCTGTTTTTT
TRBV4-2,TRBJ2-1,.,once,CANSPGGGGGYNEHFF,TGTGCCAACAGCCCCGGAGGTGGCGGAGGCTACAATGAGCACTTCTTC
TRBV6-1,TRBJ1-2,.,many,CATLITDSYGYTF,TGTGCCACCTTGATAACCGACAGCTATGGCTACACCTTC
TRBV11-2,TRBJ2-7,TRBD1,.,CACSRQGAEQYF,TGTGCCTGCAGCCGCCAGGGGGCCGAACAGTACTTC